These 3 T cell receptor beta chains came from one sample sequenced in a study of cytomegalovirus exposure and HLA in healthy donors (TCRdb year 2017). The library relied on the immunoSEQ multiplex PCR assay. For the multiplex PCR, a mixture combining 60 forward primers for TCR Vbeta segments and 13 reverse primers for TCR Jbeta segments was used. TCRdb carries this immuneACCESS record with in-frame sequences only. Its versions omit some clonotypes, under half of them owing to an unresolved V gene in the studies checked, with the rest unexplained. This sample lists roughly 280,000 clones; about 75% were detected once. Jointly, the top ten make up around 2% of the sample. The sequenced material came from PBMCs. The receptors stem from a female donor in good health and CMV-seronegative.

The rearrangement joins TRBV11-3 to TRBJ1-1, with D hard to call. The CDR3 extends over 13 amino acids. The germline V and J ends were trimmed by 2 bases and 2 bases, with 6 bases remaining between them. CDR1 and CDR2 from the germline V gene are SGHNT and YENEEA. The CDR3 loop reads CASSLQVNTEAFF. The DNA of the CDR3 is TGTGCCAGCAGCTTACAGGTAAACACTGAAGCTTTCTTT.

The sample holds one count of this clone. The chain combines TRBV11-2 with TRBJ2-1; 12 bases line up with TRBD2. V shed 5 bases and J 3 bases; nucleotides not matched to a gene: 5. The CDR3 is 16 amino acids. Germline assignment: CDR1 SGHAT and CDR2 FQNNGV. The DNA of the CDR3 is TGTGCCAGCAGCCCCACTAGCGGGAGGAACTACAATGAGCAGTTCTTC. Amino acid sequence: CASSPTSGRNYNEQFF.

The V gene is TRBV11-2, the J gene TRBJ2-1, with 12 bases fitting TRBD2. CDR1 is SGHAT, CDR2 FQNNGV, per germline. This CDR3 spans 16 amino acids. J was trimmed by 5 bases and V by 4 bases; bases with no gene match: 6. Here the CDR3 reads CASSSRLAGVNNEQFF. DNA of the CDR3: TGTGCCAGCAGCTCAAGACTAGCGGGGGTGAACAATGAGCAGTTCTTC.